Given below is one T cell receptor (beta chain) in context. Its antigen is undetermined. This record belongs to a study of radiotherapy plus CTLA-4 blockade in lung cancer. Study at large: Disease control was present in more than 30% of patients, and objective responses in approximately 18%.

TCRdb keeps only in-frame clones here, not all; method: immunoSEQ multiplex PCR. This sample has 50,000 to 70,000 clones, with around 80% found just once. Trimming took 7 bases from V and 5 from J; bases not matched to a gene: 11. The CDR3 contains 15 residues. Germline values: CDR1 SGHTA, CDR2 FQGNSA. General observations from the study: Early blood T cell clone dynamics, with interferon-beta, were reported to best predict response. After treatment with radiotherapy plus ipilimumab, TCR clones that came from the tumor expanded in blood.

The gene calls are TRBV7-2 and TRBJ2-5, with 9 bases matching TRBD2. This TCR was recovered from a human donor with non-small cell lung cancer whose response to radiotherapy plus ipilimumab could not be evaluated. The sample consisted of peripheral blood, taken from a patient treated with radiotherapy plus ipilimumab. The CDR3 sequence: CASTSPREGRETQYF. CDR3 DNA sequence: TGTGCCAGCACCTCACCGCGGGAGGGCCGGGAGACCCAGTACTTC. Full variable domain (rest looked up from reference TRBV7-2 and TRBJ2-5): GAGVSQSPSNKVTEKGKDVELRCDPISGHTALYWYRQSLGQGLEFLIYFQGNSAPDKSGLPSDRFSAERTGGSVSTLTIQRTQQEDSAVYLCASTSPREGRETQYFGPGTRLLVL.